A selection of T cell receptor beta chains follows, all from one sample in a study of T cells after yellow fever vaccination. TCRdb ran MiXCR on the 5' RACE reads and lists one entry per CDR3 protein. There are a few hundred thousand distinct CDR3 sequences in the sample; over 5% occur only once, and over 12% lies in the top ten. Sample: PBMCs, taken 5 days after the yellow fever booster vaccination. The receptor set was obtained from a man younger than 45 who received the YFV17D yellow fever vaccine. CDR3s include the opening cysteine and the closing phenylalanine or tryptophan. D genes are given only for firm matches. Clone size is shown for a subset of rows, as once, few, many or a class of expanded clone.

V	D	J	size	CDR3	DNA
TRBV20-1	-	TRBJ2-3	-	CSARRGALTDTQYF	TGCAGTGCTAGGCGGGGCGCCCTCACAGATACGCAGTATTTT
TRBV3-1	TRBD1	TRBJ2-2	many	CASSQESEDRGRNTGELFF	TGTGCCAGCAGCCAAGAATCAGAGGACAGGGGTCGAAACACCGGGGAGCTGTTTTTT
TRBV10-3	-	TRBJ2-1	-	CASRDTGLDEQFF	TGTGCCAGCCGGGACACGGGACTCGATGAGCAGTTCTTC
TRBV10-1	TRBD2	TRBJ2-1	few	CASSDSGRADEQFF	TGCGCCAGCAGCGATAGCGGGAGGGCCGATGAGCAGTTCTTC
TRBV5-6	-	TRBJ1-1	few	CASSLRGPRNTEAFF	TGTGCCAGCAGCCTCCGGGGCCCCAGGAACACTGAAGCTTTCTTT
TRBV5-5	-	TRBJ2-2	many	CASSARVSGELFF	TGTGCCAGCAGCGCCCGGGTTTCCGGGGAGCTGTTTTTT
TRBV4-3	TRBD2	TRBJ2-1	-	CASSQKTSGRAWDNEQFF	TGCGCCAGCAGCCAAAAAACTAGCGGGAGGGCCTGGGATAATGAGCAGTTCTTC
TRBV12-3/TRBV12-4	-	TRBJ2-5	-	CASSLEAGRQETQYF	TGTGCCAGCAGTTTAGAGGCGGGCCGCCAAGAGACCCAGTACTTC
TRBV6-4	TRBD1	TRBJ2-3	-	CASSDGTGGADTQYF	TGTGCCAGCAGTGACGGGACAGGGGGCGCAGATACGCAGTATTTT
TRBV4-3	-	TRBJ1-1	many	CASSQERSVEAFF	TGCGCCAGCAGCCAAGAGAGAAGCGTTGAAGCTTTCTTT
TRBV11-1	-	TRBJ1-1	few	CASVTGVGNTEAFF	TGTGCCAGCGTGACAGGTGTAGGGAACACTGAAGCTTTCTTT
TRBV4-2	-	TRBJ2-6	few	CASSPQLGANVLTF	TGTGCCAGCAGCCCCCAGCTCGGGGCCAACGTCCTGACTTTC
TRBV12-3/TRBV12-4	TRBD2	TRBJ2-3	many	CASRASGRGTDTQYF	TGTGCCAGCAGGGCTAGCGGGAGGGGCACAGATACGCAGTATTTT
TRBV20-1	-	TRBJ2-1	-	CCASKPTGINLNEQFF	TGCTGTGCGTCGAAACCTACGGGGATCAACCTCAATGAGCAGTTCTTC
TRBV6-2/TRBV6-3	-	TRBJ2-2	-	CASSKIGELFF	TGTGCCAGCAGTAAAATCGGGGAGCTGTTTTTT
TRBV19	-	TRBJ1-5	many	CASSTTGNQPQHF	TGTGCCAGTAGTACAACCGGCAATCAGCCCCAGCATTTT
TRBV20-1	TRBD1	TRBJ2-5	many	CSARQGASETQYF	TGCAGTGCTAGACAGGGGGCCTCGGAGACCCAGTACTTC
TRBV19	-	TRBJ2-2	-	CASSADGGNTGELFF	TGTGCCAGTAGTGCCGACGGGGGGAACACCGGGGAGCTGTTTTTT
TRBV29-1	TRBD2	TRBJ2-7	many	CSSWTSGTYEQYF	TGCAGCTCTTGGACTAGCGGGACCTACGAGCAGTACTTC
TRBV16	TRBD1	TRBJ2-4	few	CASSRRQGQNIQYF	TGTGCCAGCAGCCGAAGACAGGGTCAAAACATTCAGTACTTC
TRBV28	-	TRBJ1-4	-	CASSLFVATNEKLFF	TGTGCCAGCAGTTTGTTTGTTGCAACTAATGAAAAACTGTTTTTT
TRBV3-1	-	TRBJ1-1	many	CASSRRGNTEAFF	TGTGCCAGCAGCCGGAGGGGTAACACTGAAGCTTTCTTT
TRBV28	TRBD2	TRBJ2-3	-	CASSFLSAGDNTQYF	TGTGCCAGCAGTTTCCTGTCAGCGGGGGATAATACGCAGTATTTT
TRBV29-1	TRBD2	TRBJ2-1	-	CSVDGLAGVSEQFF	TGCAGCGTTGACGGGCTAGCGGGAGTCAGTGAGCAGTTCTTC
TRBV5-4	TRBD2	TRBJ2-7	-	CASSPDGLAGVEQYF	TGTGCCAGCAGCCCCGACGGGCTAGCGGGAGTAGAGCAGTACTTC
TRBV10-3	-	TRBJ2-2	many	CAISGTMNTGELFF	TGTGCCATCTCCGGGACAATGAACACCGGGGAGCTGTTTTTT
TRBV20-1	-	TRBJ2-5	many	CSARLPGGTQYF	TGCAGTGCTAGGCTCCCCGGCGGGACCCAGTACTTC
TRBV5-1	-	TRBJ2-3	-	CASSLVYLGTDTQYF	TGCGCCAGCAGCTTAGTTTACTTGGGGACAGATACGCAGTATTTT
TRBV5-5	-	TRBJ1-2	many	CASSASGTEYGYTF	TGTGCCAGCAGTGCCTCCGGGACGGAGTATGGCTACACCTTC
TRBV20-1	-	TRBJ2-7	many	CSAPVPGGDRYEQYF	TGCAGTGCCCCCGTCCCGGGCGGGGACCGTTACGAGCAGTACTTC
TRBV6-5	TRBD1	TRBJ2-1	once	CASSFWGQEGIEQFF	TGTGCCAGCAGTTTTTGGGGACAGGAAGGAATTGAGCAGTTCTTC
TRBV19	TRBD2	TRBJ2-1	-	CASSLLAGGDHEQFF	TGTGCCAGTAGTCTTCTAGCGGGAGGGGATCATGAGCAGTTCTTC
TRBV24-1	TRBD1	TRBJ2-1	few	CATSDTGQGHNEQFF	TGTGCCACCAGTGATACTGGACAGGGGCACAATGAGCAGTTCTTC
TRBV6-1	TRBD1	TRBJ1-1	many	CASSRRQGARNTEAFF	TGTGCCAGCAGTAGACGACAGGGGGCTAGGAACACTGAAGCTTTCTTT
TRBV20-1	-	TRBJ2-2	-	CSAREGPGELFF	TGCAGTGCTAGGGAAGGGCCCGGGGAGCTGTTTTTT
TRBV12-3/TRBV12-4	-	TRBJ2-7	-	CASSLLLVSDGGREQYF	TGTGCCAGCAGTTTACTATTGGTATCGGACGGCGGTCGCGAGCAGTACTTC
TRBV7-9	-	TRBJ1-5	many	CASSLGVEQPQHF	TGTGCCAGCAGCTTAGGGGTCGAGCAGCCCCAGCATTTT
TRBV20-1	-	TRBJ2-1	many	CSARQNEQFF	TGCAGTGCTAGACAGAATGAGCAGTTCTTC
TRBV6-5	-	TRBJ2-5	-	CASSFRGGRETQYF	TGTGCCAGCAGTTTTCGAGGGGGAAGGGAGACCCAGTACTTC
TRBV28	TRBD2	TRBJ2-5	few	CASSLAGGPETQYF	TGTGCCAGCAGTCTAGCGGGAGGGCCAGAGACCCAGTACTTC
TRBV20-1	TRBD2	TRBJ2-7	-	CSARGRGVAVTYEQYF	TGCAGTGCTAGGGGGCGGGGGGTAGCGGTAACCTACGAGCAGTACTTC
TRBV7-2	-	TRBJ2-3	many	CASSPNFADTQYF	TGTGCCAGCAGCCCGAATTTTGCAGATACGCAGTATTTT
TRBV5-1	TRBD2	TRBJ2-1	-	CASSRLAGNNEQFF	TGCGCCAGCAGCCGACTAGCGGGGAACAATGAGCAGTTCTTC
TRBV10-3	-	TRBJ2-1	-	CAISEGGNEQFF	TGTGCCATCAGTGAAGGGGGGAATGAGCAGTTCTTC